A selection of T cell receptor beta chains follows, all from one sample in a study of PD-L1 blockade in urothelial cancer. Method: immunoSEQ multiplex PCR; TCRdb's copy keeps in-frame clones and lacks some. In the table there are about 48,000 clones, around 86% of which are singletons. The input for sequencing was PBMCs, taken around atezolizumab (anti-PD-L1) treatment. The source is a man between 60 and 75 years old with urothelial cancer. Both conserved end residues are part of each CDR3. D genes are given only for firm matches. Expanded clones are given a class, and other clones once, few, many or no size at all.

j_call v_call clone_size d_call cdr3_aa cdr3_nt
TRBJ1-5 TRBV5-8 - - CASSSEQGLSNQPQHF TGTGCCAGCAGCTCCGAACAGGGTTTGAGCAATCAGCCCCAGCATTTT
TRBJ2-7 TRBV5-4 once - CASSSGGIGTYEQYF TGTGCCAGCAGCTCCGGAGGGATCGGCACCTACGAGCAGTACTTC
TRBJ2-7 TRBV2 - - CASSESRTARF TGTGCCAGCAGTGAATCCCGGACAGCCAGATTC
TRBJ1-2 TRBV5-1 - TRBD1 CASSGQGVGGYTF TGCGCCAGCAGCGGACAGGGGGTCGGTGGCTACACCTTC
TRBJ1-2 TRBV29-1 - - CSAVDSDYGYTF TGCAGCGCCGTCGACAGTGACTATGGCTACACCTTC
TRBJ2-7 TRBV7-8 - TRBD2 CASSLGTSGGQQYF TGTGCCAGCAGCTTAGGCACTAGCGGGGGGCAGCAGTACTTC
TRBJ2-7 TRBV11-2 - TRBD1 CASSKETGAGEQYF TGTGCCAGCAGCAAAGAGACAGGGGCCGGCGAGCAGTACTTC
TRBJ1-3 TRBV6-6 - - CASIPTYSGNTIYF TGTGCCAGCATCCCCACCTACTCTGGAAACACCATATATTTT
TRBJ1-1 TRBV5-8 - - CASSWRGRDTEAFF TGTGCCAGCAGCTGGAGGGGTCGAGACACTGAAGCTTTCTTT
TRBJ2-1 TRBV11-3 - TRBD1 CASSLDRGHEQFF TGTGCCAGCAGCCTTGACAGGGGGCATGAGCAGTTCTTC
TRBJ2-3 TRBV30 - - CAWASGLADTQYF TGTGCCTGGGCCTCGGGACTTGCAGATACGCAGTATTTT
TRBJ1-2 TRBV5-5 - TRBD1 CASSLGQMGGYTF TGTGCCAGCAGCCTGGGACAGATGGGAGGCTACACCTTC
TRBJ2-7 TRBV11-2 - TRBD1 CASSTRGTGGRIEQYF TGTGCCAGCAGCACGCGTGGGACAGGGGGTCGCATCGAGCAGTACTTC
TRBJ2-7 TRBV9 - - CASSVGESAYEQYF TGTGCCAGCAGCGTAGGTGAGAGTGCCTACGAGCAGTACTTC
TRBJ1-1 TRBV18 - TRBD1 CASSPRTGGNTEAFF TGTGCCAGCTCACCACGGACAGGGGGGAACACTGAAGCTTTCTTT
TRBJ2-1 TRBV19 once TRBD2 CASSRAGETYNEQFF TGTGCCAGTTCCCGGGCGGGGGAAACCTACAATGAGCAGTTCTTC
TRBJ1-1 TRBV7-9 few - CASGGRGDEAFF TGTGCCAGCGGAGGACGTGGGGATGAAGCTTTCTTT
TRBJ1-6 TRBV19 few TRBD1 CASSTTGVGNSPLHF TGTGCCAGTAGTACCACAGGGGTGGGTAATTCACCCCTCCACTTT